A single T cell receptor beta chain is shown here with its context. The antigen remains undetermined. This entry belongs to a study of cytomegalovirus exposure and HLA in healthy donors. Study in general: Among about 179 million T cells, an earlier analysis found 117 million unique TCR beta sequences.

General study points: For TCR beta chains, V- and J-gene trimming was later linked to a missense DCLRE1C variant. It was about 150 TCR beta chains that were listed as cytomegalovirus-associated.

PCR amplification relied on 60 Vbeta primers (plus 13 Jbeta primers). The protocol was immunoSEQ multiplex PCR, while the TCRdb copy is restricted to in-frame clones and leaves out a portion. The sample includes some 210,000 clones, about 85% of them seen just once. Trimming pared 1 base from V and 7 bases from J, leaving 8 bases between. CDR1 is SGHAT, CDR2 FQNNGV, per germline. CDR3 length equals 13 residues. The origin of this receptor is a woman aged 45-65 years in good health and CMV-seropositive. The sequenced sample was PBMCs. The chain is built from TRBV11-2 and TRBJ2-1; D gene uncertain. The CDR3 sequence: CASSLGRVNEQFF. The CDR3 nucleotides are TGTGCCAGCAGCTTAGGACGGGTAAATGAGCAGTTCTTC.